Listed below are T cell receptor beta chains from one sample, sequenced in a study of shared clonotypes between healthy human individuals. Only in-frame clones appear in the TCRdb table, and some are missing; sequencing was by immunoSEQ multiplex PCR. This sample has under 850,000 clones; 90% to 95% occur once, and the top ten carry about 25%. The sequencing sample was made of naive CD8+ T cells sorted from blood. These receptor sequences come from a man aged 25-45 years in good health. Both conserved end residues are trimmed from each CDR3. The order of the fields is J gene, clone size, CDR3 length, V gene, CDR3 protein. Some rows have no size entry. The others give once, few or many, or a class for an expanded clone.

j_call: TRBJ2-7; clone_size: .; cdr3_length: 13; v_call: TRBV28; cdr3_aa: ASSLLPPPPGEQY
j_call: TRBJ2-3; clone_size: .; cdr3_length: 19; v_call: TRBV13; cdr3_aa: ASSLGPPIPQGGRVTDTQY
j_call: TRBJ2-7; clone_size: .; cdr3_length: 14; v_call: TRBV2; cdr3_aa: ASSSEPGLAGLEQY
j_call: TRBJ2-7; clone_size: .; cdr3_length: 11; v_call: TRBV29-1; cdr3_aa: SVLTGGFYEQY
j_call: TRBJ2-1; clone_size: .; cdr3_length: 13; v_call: TRBV7-6; cdr3_aa: ASSLLAGGPNEQF
j_call: TRBJ2-2; clone_size: .; cdr3_length: 12; v_call: TRBV5-6; cdr3_aa: ASSLVAFTGELF
j_call: TRBJ2-5; clone_size: .; cdr3_length: 12; v_call: TRBV11-2; cdr3_aa: ASSLLGTQETQY
j_call: TRBJ1-5; clone_size: once; cdr3_length: 12; v_call: TRBV28; cdr3_aa: ASSFTDMYQPQH
j_call: TRBJ2-1; clone_size: .; cdr3_length: 13; v_call: TRBV10-3; cdr3_aa: AISESGGTYNEQF
j_call: TRBJ2-3; clone_size: .; cdr3_length: 16; v_call: TRBV28; cdr3_aa: ASSLEGGEGWGTDTQY
j_call: TRBJ2-7; clone_size: .; cdr3_length: 9; v_call: TRBV27; cdr3_aa: ASSLLYEQY
j_call: TRBJ1-5; clone_size: .; cdr3_length: 9; v_call: TRBV20-1; cdr3_aa: SAQSNQPQH
j_call: TRBJ2-1; clone_size: .; cdr3_length: 13; v_call: TRBV7-9; cdr3_aa: ASSLVSAGDNEQF
j_call: TRBJ2-7; clone_size: .; cdr3_length: 13; v_call: TRBV18; cdr3_aa: ASSPEAGVVYEQY
j_call: TRBJ1-4; clone_size: .; cdr3_length: 11; v_call: TRBV19; cdr3_aa: ASSIFLMEKLF
j_call: TRBJ2-3; clone_size: .; cdr3_length: 15; v_call: TRBV7-9; cdr3_aa: ASSSIGLGRGNNTQY
j_call: TRBJ1-1; clone_size: .; cdr3_length: 15; v_call: TRBV19; cdr3_aa: ASSIVQGAYGDTEAF
j_call: TRBJ1-5; clone_size: .; cdr3_length: 12; v_call: TRBV27; cdr3_aa: ASSPQGTNQPQH
j_call: TRBJ2-1; clone_size: .; cdr3_length: 12; v_call: TRBV30; cdr3_aa: AWSDHSSYNEQF
j_call: TRBJ2-2; clone_size: .; cdr3_length: 14; v_call: TRBV7-8; cdr3_aa: ASSLKLGFSAWELF
j_call: TRBJ2-4; clone_size: .; cdr3_length: 17; v_call: TRBV19; cdr3_aa: ASSPLVALIDQGKNIQY
j_call: TRBJ1-1; clone_size: .; cdr3_length: 11; v_call: TRBV6-1; cdr3_aa: ASSESRMGWAF
j_call: TRBJ2-3; clone_size: .; cdr3_length: 14; v_call: TRBV4-3; cdr3_aa: ASSPSTSGVPDTQY
j_call: TRBJ2-3; clone_size: once; cdr3_length: 13; v_call: TRBV27; cdr3_aa: ASSVIAGGTDTQY
j_call: TRBJ2-7; clone_size: .; cdr3_length: 11; v_call: TRBV23-1; cdr3_aa: ASSRGCGDEQY
j_call: TRBJ2-7; clone_size: .; cdr3_length: 14; v_call: TRBV2; cdr3_aa: ASSDTLDQFSYEQY
j_call: TRBJ2-3; clone_size: .; cdr3_length: 14; v_call: TRBV7-2; cdr3_aa: ASSHPPGGTADTQY